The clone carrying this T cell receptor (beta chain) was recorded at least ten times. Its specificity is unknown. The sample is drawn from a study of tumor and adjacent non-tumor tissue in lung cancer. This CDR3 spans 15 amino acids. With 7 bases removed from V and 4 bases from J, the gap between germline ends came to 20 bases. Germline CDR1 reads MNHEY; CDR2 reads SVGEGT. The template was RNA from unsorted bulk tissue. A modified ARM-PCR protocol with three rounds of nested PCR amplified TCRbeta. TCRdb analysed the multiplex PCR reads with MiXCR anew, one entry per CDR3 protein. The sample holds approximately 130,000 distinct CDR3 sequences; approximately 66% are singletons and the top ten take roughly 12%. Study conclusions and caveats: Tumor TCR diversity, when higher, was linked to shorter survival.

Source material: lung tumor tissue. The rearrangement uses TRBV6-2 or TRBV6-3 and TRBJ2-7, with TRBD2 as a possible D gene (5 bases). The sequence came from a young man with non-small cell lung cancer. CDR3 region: CASTNGWESLYEQYF. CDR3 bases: TGTGCCAGCACCAATGGATGGGAGTCGTTGTACGAGCAGTACTTC.